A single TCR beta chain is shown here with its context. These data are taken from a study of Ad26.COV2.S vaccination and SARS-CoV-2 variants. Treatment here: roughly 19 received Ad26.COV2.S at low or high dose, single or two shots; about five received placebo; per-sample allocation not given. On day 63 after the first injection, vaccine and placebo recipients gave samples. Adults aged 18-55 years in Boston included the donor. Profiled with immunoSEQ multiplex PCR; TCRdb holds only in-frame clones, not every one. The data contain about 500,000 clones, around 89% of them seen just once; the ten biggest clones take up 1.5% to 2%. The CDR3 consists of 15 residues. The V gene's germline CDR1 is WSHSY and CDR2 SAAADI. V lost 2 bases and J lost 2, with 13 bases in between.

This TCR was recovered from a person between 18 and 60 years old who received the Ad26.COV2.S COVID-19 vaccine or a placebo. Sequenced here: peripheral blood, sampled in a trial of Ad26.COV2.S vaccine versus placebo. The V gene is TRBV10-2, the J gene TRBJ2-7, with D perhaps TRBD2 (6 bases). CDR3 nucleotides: TGCGCCAGCAGTGAGCCCGGGACTTTAACCTACGAGCAGTACTTC. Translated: CASSEPGTLTYEQYF.